A single sample gave rise to the 29 T cell receptor beta chains below, sequenced in a study of blood T cell repertoires in COVID-19. Profiling relied on immunoSEQ multiplex PCR, and the TCRdb table lists in-frame clones only, not all of them. The table has 350,000 to 450,000 clones, approximately 90% seen once. Sequencing was performed on PBMCs or T cells enriched from blood (not recorded which). Receptor source: a middle-aged woman who had been exposed to COVID-19.

This clone appeared a single time. V and J are TRBV19 and TRBJ1-1; TRBD1 agrees at 7 bases. The V gene end was trimmed by 9 bases and the J gene end by 1 base; junction bases not matched to a gene: 5. CDR3 length equals 13 residues. CDR1 is LNHDA, CDR2 SQIVND, per germline (reference sequence). The CDR3 sequence: CASYRGGNTEAFF. The CDR3 DNA reads as TGTGCCAGCTACAGGGGTGGGAACACTGAAGCTTTCTTT. Based on the CDR3 plus reference TRBV19 and TRBJ1-1, the full variable domain is DGGITQSPKYLFRKEGQNVTLSCEQNLNHDAMYWYRQDPGQGLRLIYYSQIVNDFQKGDIAEGYSVSREKKESFPLTVTSAQKNPTAFYLCASYRGGNTEAFFGQGTRLTVV.

This chain uses TRBV5-6 with TRBJ1-1, with 7 bases that match TRBD1. Looked up from germline, CDR1 is SGHDT and CDR2 is YYEEEE. V gave up 6 bases and J gave up 0 bases; unmatched junction bases: 8. This CDR3 contains 15 residues. In nucleotides, the CDR3 is TGTGCCAGCACGCCACAGGGGCGGGTGAACACTGAAGCTTTCTTT. Translating gives CASTPQGRVNTEAFF.

This clone was seen once. The CDR3 region has the DNA TGTGCCAGCAGCCAAAAACCGGACACTGAAGCTTTCTTT. Its translation is CASSQKPDTEAFF. The chain recombines TRBV3-1 (or the pseudogene TRBV3-2) with TRBJ1-1; no definite D call. Germline V gene sequence: CDR1 LGHDT, CDR2 YNNKEL (reference sequence). V was pared by 2 bases and J by 3 bases, with 7 bases between. The CDR3 has 13 residues.

The rearrangement joins TRBV7-2 to TRBJ1-1; 9 bases agree with TRBD1. Trimming at V came to 5 bases and at J to 5 bases, leaving 6 bases not matched to a gene. The CDR3 covers 14 residues. The germline V gene encodes CDR1 SGHTA and CDR2 FQGNSA. The CDR3 loop is CASSKQGARTEAFF. The CDR3 coding sequence is TGTGCCAGCAGCAAACAGGGGGCGCGAACTGAAGCTTTCTTT.

This chain links TRBV10-3 with TRBJ2-7; weak D call: TRBD1 (6 bases). V was pared by 5 bases and J by 6 bases, with 8 bases between. The germline V gene has CDR1 ENHRY and CDR2 SYGVKD. The CDR3 totals 11 residues. The chain's CDR3 is CAISTGFEQYF. The CDR3 DNA reads as TGTGCCATCAGTACAGGGTTCGAGCAGTACTTC.

J is TRBJ1-1 and V is TRBV19; 8 nucleotides line up with TRBD1. Germline loops: CDR1 LNHDA, CDR2 SQIVND (reference sequence). J lost 5 bases, V lost 7 bases, and 12 bases had no gene match. The CDR3 totals 15 residues. This CDR3 reads CASTWRQGLWTEAFF. CDR3 DNA sequence: TGTGCCAGTACGTGGCGACAGGGGTTATGGACTGAAGCTTTCTTT.

J is TRBJ2-3 and V is TRBV5-4; D ambiguous. Germline lookup yields CDR1 SGHNT and CDR2 YYREEE (reference sequence). The CDR3 is 15 residues long. With 4 bases removed from V and 0 bases from J, the gap between germline ends came to 12 bases. This chain's CDR3 is CASSPLTTSTDTQYF. The CDR3 nucleotides are TGTGCCAGCAGCCCCCTCACGACTAGCACAGATACGCAGTATTTT.

The sample holds one count of this clone. The gene calls are TRBV30 and TRBJ2-7, with a weak D call TRBD2 (7 bases). CDR1 is GTSNPN and CDR2 is SVGIG in the germline V gene (reference sequence). This CDR3 region has 13 residues. V was pared by 3 bases and J by 5 bases, with 14 bases between. In DNA, the CDR3 is TGTGCCTGGAGGATGGGGGGGGGCAACGAGCAGTACTTC. Amino acids: CAWRMGGGNEQYF.

In DNA, the CDR3 is TGTGCCAGCTCACCCTCGGAAGCGGCTACCGGGGAGCTGTTTTTT. It codes for CASSPSEAATGELFF. This sequence joins TRBV18 and TRBJ2-2, with a possible D match to TRBD2 (5 bases). Germline V gives CDR1 KGHSH, CDR2 LQKENI. This CDR3 spans 15 amino acids. V was pared by 3 bases and J by 5 bases, with 13 bases between.

The CDR3 here is CASSFRGPYEQYF. The CDR3 DNA sequence: TGTGCCAGCAGTTTTCGTGGGCCCTACGAGCAGTACTTC. The chain is built from TRBV12-3 or TRBV12-4 and TRBJ2-7; D gene unclear. Trimming pared 3 bases from V and 2 bases from J, leaving 8 bases between. The CDR3 is made up of 13 amino acids.

This chain links TRBV14 with TRBJ2-1; 7 bases fit TRBD2. CDR3 size: 15 residues. CDR1 SGHDN and CDR2 FVKESK come from the germline V gene. V was pared by 5 bases and J by 9 bases, with 13 bases of the junction left unmatched. The CDR3 sequence is CASSSRLAGIAEQFF. The CDR3 nucleotides read TGTGCCAGCAGCTCTCGACTAGCAGGGATCGCTGAGCAGTTCTTC.

This clone was picked up one time. The chain recombines TRBV7-9 with TRBJ1-5; 7 bases agree with TRBD1. The CDR3 has 14 residues. Germline CDR1 reads SEHNR; CDR2 reads FQNEAQ (reference sequence). J gave up 5 bases and V 5 bases, and 6 bases lay outside the gene matches. The CDR3 nucleotides are TGTGCCAGCAGCCCGACAGGGTGGGATCAGCCCCAGCATTTT. Its translation: CASSPTGWDQPQHF.

The V call is TRBV7-6, the J call TRBJ1-2; no clear D. Germline V CDR1 and CDR2: SGHVS, FNYEAQ. Trimming stripped 3 bases from V and 2 bases from J, with 7 bases between. The CDR3 sequence is 13 residues long. The CDR3 DNA follows: TGTGCCAGCAGCTTTTGTATCAACTATGGCTACACCTTC. It translates to CASSFCINYGYTF.

The CDR3 sequence: CAISESVLPGELFF. CDR3 nucleotides: TGTGCCATCAGTGAGTCGGTACTCCCCGGGGAGCTGTTTTTT. The chain combines TRBV10-3 with TRBJ2-2; D unclear. V lost 0 bases, J lost 6 bases, and 8 bases lay in between. Germline V gives CDR1 ENHRY, CDR2 SYGVKD. There are 14 residues in the CDR3.

J is TRBJ2-1 and V is TRBV29-1; TRBD2 aligns across 10 bases. Germline loops: CDR1 SQVTM, CDR2 ANQGSEA. The CDR3 loop spans 17 amino acids. The junction had 13 bases not matched to a gene; V was cut back by 5 bases and J by 3 bases. As DNA, the CDR3 is TGCAGCGTTCGGACTAGCGGTGTTAAAGGAGGCTACAATGAGCAGTTCTTC. It translates to CSVRTSGVKGGYNEQFF.

The rearrangement uses TRBV12-3 or TRBV12-4 and TRBJ1-2; 10 positions match TRBD1. V shed 10 bases and J 8 bases; nucleotides not matched to a gene: 10. The CDR3 contains 13 residues. For the CDR3, the DNA is TGTGCCACCAACGGACAGGGGGAGTCGGGCTACACCTTC. It specifies CATNGQGESGYTF.

The chain recombines TRBV18 with TRBJ2-3; the match to TRBD1 covers 10 bases. CDR1 and CDR2 from the germline V gene are KGHSH and LQKENI. This CDR3 region has 16 residues. The V gene end was trimmed by 3 bases and the J gene end by 4 bases; junction bases not matched to a gene: 7. CDR3 sequence (DNA): TGTGCCAGCTCACCGGAGGGACAGGGGATTGCAGATACGCAGTATTTT. Translation gives CASSPEGQGIADTQYF.

The rearrangement joins TRBV5-1 to TRBJ2-5; possible D gene TRBD2, 6 bases. Germline assignment: CDR1 SGHRS and CDR2 YFSETQ. V dropped 4 bases and J dropped 2 bases, with 12 bases sitting between them. The CDR3 runs 14 residues. Written as DNA, the CDR3 is TGCGCCAGCAGCCCGGGGACTCTTCAAGAGACCCAGTACTTC. It codes for CASSPGTLQETQYF.

This rearrangement joins TRBV11-3 to TRBJ2-7; weak D call: TRBD2 (6 bases). Germline-derived CDR1 and CDR2 are SGHNT and YENEEA. The CDR3 contains 16 residues. Between the trimmed V and J ends, which lost 0 bases and 2 bases, there was a span of 14 bases. In DNA, the CDR3 is TGTGCCAGCAGCTTAGAACCGGGTCGGGGGACCTACGAGCAGTACTTC. Translated: CASSLEPGRGTYEQYF.

The gene calls are TRBV5-1 and TRBJ2-5; the match to TRBD1 covers 9 bases. The germline CDR1 and CDR2 sequences are SGHRS and YFSETQ. The CDR3 totals 14 residues. V shed 6 bases, J shed 3 bases, and the junction held 6 bases outside the gene matches. DNA of the CDR3: TGCGCCAGCATGTTGGGACAGGGAAAAGAGACCCAGTACTTC. It codes for CASMLGQGKETQYF. Full variable domain (rest looked up from reference TRBV5-1 and TRBJ2-5): KAGVTQTPRYLIKTRGQQVTLSCSPISGHRSVSWYQQTPGQGLQFLFEYFSETQRNKGNFPGRFSGRQFSNSRSEMNVSTLELGDSALYLCASMLGQGKETQYFGPGTRLLVL.

The V call is TRBV29-1, the J call TRBJ1-1, with a tentative D call TRBD1 (6 bases). The germline V and J ends were trimmed by 7 bases and 8 bases, with 11 bases remaining between them. CDR3 length: 10 residues. CDR1 and CDR2 (germline): SQVTM, ANQGSEA. The CDR3 DNA sequence: TGCAGCGGAAAGGACAGCGAAGCTTTCTTT. Residues: CSGKDSEAFF.

V usage is TRBV19 and J usage is TRBJ1-1; 7 positions agree with TRBD1. From germline, CDR1 is LNHDA and CDR2 SQIVND (reference sequence). The CDR3 runs to 13 residues. V gave up 5 bases and J gave up 1 base; unmatched junction bases: 1. Here the CDR3 DNA reads TGTGCCAGTAGTGGACAGGCGAACACTGAAGCTTTCTTT. Its protein is CASSGQANTEAFF.

The chain joins TRBV28 to TRBJ1-2; D might be TRBD1 (6 bases). CDR3 length: 12 amino acids. In germline, CDR1 is MDHEN, CDR2 SYDVKM. V dropped 6 bases and J dropped 8 bases, with 13 bases sitting between them. This CDR3 reads CASSPTGWGYTF. The CDR3 DNA sequence: TGTGCCAGCAGCCCGACAGGTTGGGGCTACACCTTC.

The chain recombines TRBV7-8 with TRBJ1-6; TRBD1 aligns across 10 bases. The CDR3 has 15 amino acids. CDR1 and CDR2 from the germline V gene are SGHVS and FQNEAQ. The junction had 4 bases not matched to a gene; V was cut back by 6 bases and J by 5 bases. The CDR3 loop reads CASRGQGTDNSPLHF. CDR3 sequence (DNA): TGTGCCAGCAGGGGACAGGGGACCGATAATTCACCCCTCCACTTT.

The chain employs TRBV9 and TRBJ2-5; 7 bases fit TRBD1. This CDR3 spans 15 amino acids. Germline trimming cut 2 bases from V and 5 bases from J; bases unmatched to any gene: 9. Germline assignment: CDR1 SGDLS and CDR2 YYNGEE. The chain's CDR3 is CASSVPAGGAETQYF. The DNA for the CDR3 is TGTGCCAGCAGCGTCCCGGCAGGGGGAGCGGAGACCCAGTACTTC.

The chain is built from TRBV7-9 and TRBJ1-2; TRBD1 agrees at 7 bases. CDR3 size: 14 residues. With 6 bases clipped from V and 8 bases from J, the junction kept 12 bases outside the gene matches. Germline V gene lookup returns CDR1 SEHNR and CDR2 FQNEAQ (reference sequence). CDR3 sequence (DNA): TGTGCCAGCAGTCAAACGGGGACAGTCGTGGGCTACACCTTC. It encodes CASSQTGTVVGYTF.

The V and J genes are TRBV18 and TRBJ2-1, with D maybe TRBD2 (6 bases). V was shortened by 3 bases and J by 2 bases, with 11 bases between the two germline ends. CDR1 is KGHSH and CDR2 is LQKENI in the germline V gene. The CDR3 spans 15 residues. CDR3 sequence: CASSPGGTTYNEQFF. CDR3 sequence (DNA): TGTGCCAGCTCACCTGGCGGGACGACCTACAATGAGCAGTTCTTC.

The chain couples TRBV30 to TRBJ1-2; D is unclear. Germline assignment: CDR1 GTSNPN and CDR2 SVGIG (reference sequence). The CDR3 is 14 residues long. Trimming cost V 2 bases and J 1 base, with 11 bases left between them. The CDR3 loop is CAWSPWRVNYGYTF. The DNA for the CDR3 is TGTGCCTGGAGTCCCTGGAGGGTTAACTATGGCTACACCTTC.

The V call is TRBV7-9, the J call TRBJ2-3; D unclear. V was clipped by 5 bases and J by 0 bases, with 6 bases between them. CDR3 length equals 13 residues. Germline CDR1 and CDR2: SEHNR and FQNEAQ (reference sequence). CDR3 region: CASSTGSTDTQYF. CDR3 DNA: TGTGCCAGCAGCACCGGGAGCACAGATACGCAGTATTTT.